Listed here are 10 T cell receptor beta chains from one sample, sequenced in a study of metastatic and nonmetastatic thyroid tumors. Via MiXCR, TCRdb re-called the PCR reads. The data hold approximately 35,000 clones, with 35% to 45% observed a single time. Thyroid surgery had not been preceded by any treatment in any patient. The sample was tumor tissue. The receptor source for this set is a female donor with papillary thyroid cancer or a benign thyroid nodule (not recorded which). Some clones in this sample may be carry-over from other donors' samples.

The chain combines TRBV20-1 with TRBJ2-1; 8 bases agree with TRBD2. Per germline, CDR1 DFQATT and CDR2 SNEGSKA (reference sequence). J was trimmed by 8 bases and V by 1 base; bases with no gene match: 16. This CDR3 has 17 residues. This CDR3 is CSARVPDRREVRHEQFF. The CDR3 region has the DNA TGCAGTGCTAGAGTTCCCGATCGGCGGGAGGTCCGTCATGAGCAGTTCTTC.

This clone was detected a few times. The gene calls are TRBV5-1 and TRBJ2-1, with a tentative D call TRBD2 (6 bases). The germline CDR1 and CDR2 sequences are SGHRS and YFSETQ. The length of the CDR3 is 16 residues. Between the trimmed V and J ends, which lost 4 bases and 5 bases, there was a span of 19 bases. CDR3 coding DNA: TGCGCCAGCAGCCAGCAGGACCGGAGGGCGGACAATGAGCAGTTCTTC. Translated, it gives CASSQQDRRADNEQFF.

This clone was picked up a small number of times. The genes are TRBV5-1 and TRBJ2-1; D assignment may be TRBD1 or TRBD2 (5 bases each). The CDR3 has 13 amino acids. V lost 4 bases, J lost 6 bases, and 11 bases lay in between. Germline V CDR1 and CDR2: SGHRS, YFSETQ. DNA of the CDR3: TGCGCCAGCAGCATGGGGACGTCCAATGAGCAGTTCTTC. It codes for CASSMGTSNEQFF. The full variable domain, in which reference TRBV5-1 and TRBJ2-1 provide the parts outside the CDR3, is KAGVTQTPRYLIKTRGQQVTLSCSPISGHRSVSWYQQTPGQGLQFLFEYFSETQRNKGNFPGRFSGRQFSNSRSEMNVSTLELGDSALYLCASSMGTSNEQFFGPGTRLTVL.

This chain links TRBV29-1 with TRBJ2-7; 9 nucleotides match TRBD1. Germline V gives CDR1 SQVTM, CDR2 ANQGSEA. With 7 bases clipped from V and 5 bases from J, the junction kept 9 bases outside the gene matches. The CDR3 spans 13 residues. CDR3 region: CSARDRERHEQYF. CDR3 DNA: TGCAGCGCCCGGGACAGGGAACGCCACGAGCAGTACTTC.

The rearrangement joins TRBV30 to TRBJ2-7; 7 bases agree with TRBD1. V was clipped by 5 bases and J by 7 bases; unmatched bases: 8. Germline-derived CDR1 and CDR2 are GTSNPN and SVGIG (reference sequence). The CDR3 is made up of 12 amino acids. Here the CDR3 DNA reads TGTGCCTGGGACAGGGCCACGGGGGAGCAGTACTTC. This translates into CAWDRATGEQYF.

This clone was found a few times. The chain employs TRBV6-1 and TRBJ2-1; D may match TRBD1 or TRBD2 (5 bases each). Per germline, CDR1 MNHNS and CDR2 SASEGT. Between the trimmed V and J ends, which lost 4 bases and 0 bases, there was a span of 7 bases. CDR3 length: 14 residues. The CDR3 DNA reads as TGTGCCAGCAGTGGGGGGAGCTCCTACAATGAGCAGTTCTTC. This gives the protein CASSGGSSYNEQFF.

This clone has a handful of counts. The chain has TRBV6-5 and TRBJ2-7, with 16 bases that match TRBD2. The junction had 6 bases not matched to a gene; V was cut back by 4 bases and J by 0 bases. The CDR3 totals 18 residues. Germline-derived CDR1 and CDR2 are MNHEY and SVGAGI. DNA for the CDR3: TGTGCCAGCAGTTTTAAGGGACTAGCGGGGGGGCGCTCCTACGAGCAGTACTTC. It encodes CASSFKGLAGGRSYEQYF.

The V call is TRBV20-1, the J call TRBJ1-6; the D is unclear. The CDR3 length is 16 residues. Germline values: CDR1 DFQATT, CDR2 SNEGSKA (reference sequence). The V and J ends lost 0 bases and 2 bases respectively, with 11 bases between them. The CDR3 DNA reads TGCAGTGCTAGAGATGGGTCGCAGCCCTATAATTCACCCCTCCACTTT. Amino acids: CSARDGSQPYNSPLHF.

V usage is TRBV19 and J usage is TRBJ2-2, with TRBD1 as a possible D gene (6 bases). Germline values: CDR1 LNHDA, CDR2 SQIVND (reference sequence). The CDR3 has 15 residues. Trimming took 3 bases from V and 2 from J, leaving 10 bases between them. This chain's CDR3 is CASSIRQDNTGELFF. As DNA, the CDR3 is TGTGCCAGTAGTATTCGACAGGACAACACCGGGGAGCTGTTTTTT.

The chain carries TRBV11-3 and TRBJ1-1; tentative D call: TRBD1 (6 bases). Between the trimmed V and J ends, which lost 6 bases and 5 bases, there was a span of 13 bases. Germline-derived CDR1 and CDR2 are SGHNT and YENEEA. The CDR3 consists of 13 residues. The CDR3 nucleotides read TGTGCCAGCAGTGTACAGGGAGGAACTGAAGCTTTCTTT. Translation: CASSVQGGTEAFF. Full variable domain (missing parts from reference TRBV11-3 and TRBJ1-1): EAGVVQSPRYKIIEKKQPVAFWCNPISGHNTLYWYLQNLGQGPELLIRYENEEAVDDSQLPKDRFSAERLKGVDSTLKIQPAELGDSAVYLCASSVQGGTEAFFGQGTRLTVV.